A selection of T cell receptor beta chains follows, all from one sample in a study of T cells in Graves' hyperthyroidism and ophthalmopathy. TCRdb re-analysed the multiplex PCR reads in MiXCR, keeping a single row per CDR3 protein. Among 300,000 or so distinct CDR3 sequences listed, around 16% were seen once. Sequenced: blood. The receptors were gathered from a man between 25 and 39 years old with Graves' hyperthyroidism. Both conserved end residues are part of each CDR3. The order of the fields is D gene, V gene, clone size, J gene, CDR3 DNA, CDR3 protein. D genes are given only for firm matches. Only part of the rows carry a size: once, few, many, or a class if the clone is expanded.

TRBD2	TRBV2	many	TRBJ2-3	TGTGCCAGCAAGAGCGGGAGGGCCTCAGATACGCAGTATTTT	CASKSGRASDTQYF
.	TRBV18	.	TRBJ2-2	TGTGCCAGTAAACTCCAGGGGACCGGGGAGCTGTTTTTT	CASKLQGTGELFF
.	TRBV7-6	many	TRBJ2-1	TGTGCCAGCAGCCCCGGACTCAACAATGAGCAGTTCTTC	CASSPGLNNEQFF
TRBD1	TRBV30	few	TRBJ1-3	TGTGCCTGGAGTGTTTGGGACAGAGCCTTCTCTGGAAACACCATATATTTT	CAWSVWDRAFSGNTIYF
.	TRBV10-3	.	TRBJ1-2	TGTGCCACCACCTGGGGGGGGGAGGACTATGGCTACACCTTC	CATTWGGEDYGYTF
.	TRBV7-9	.	TRBJ1-2	TGTGCCAGCACCCTACCCTCGCAGGACCCCTATGGCTACACCTTC	CASTLPSQDPYGYTF
.	TRBV9	many	TRBJ2-3	TGTGCCAGCAGCGTAGAGGAGCGGAGAGATACGCAGTATTTT	CASSVEERRDTQYF
TRBD1	TRBV24-1	.	TRBJ2-7	TGTGCCACCAGTGATCCAGGACAGGGATCCCTCGAGCAGTACTTC	CATSDPGQGSLEQYF
TRBD1	TRBV28	many	TRBJ2-3	TGTGCCAGCAGTTTATCGCTGACAGGGATCGCAGATACGCAGTATTTT	CASSLSLTGIADTQYF
.	TRBV19	few	TRBJ1-5	TGTGCCAGTAGTATAGATGGGACCCCTAGCAATCAGCCCCAGCATTTT	CASSIDGTPSNQPQHF
.	TRBV2	.	TRBJ2-5	TGTACCAGCAATGTGGACAAAGAGACCCAGTACTTC	CTSNVDKETQYF
TRBD1	TRBV2	many	TRBJ1-6	TGTGCCAGCAGTGAACTTCCGGCAGGGGGCAATTCACCCCTCCACTTT	CASSELPAGGNSPLHF
TRBD1	TRBV5-1	.	TRBJ2-7	TGCGCCAGCAGCTCAACCCCCGGGACAGGTGCCTACGAGCAGTACTTC	CASSSTPGTGAYEQYF
.	TRBV5-1	many	TRBJ2-1	TGCGCCAGCAGCTTGCATGGACGGAGGGTCGATGAGCAGTTCTTC	CASSLHGRRVDEQFF
.	TRBV11-2	.	TRBJ1-1	TGTGCCAGCAGCTTATCCAGGAACCCTGAAGCTTTCTTT	CASSLSRNPEAFF
TRBD1	TRBV28	many	TRBJ2-7	TGTGCCAGCAGACGGACCGGGACAGGGCCCTACGAGCAGTACTTC	CASRRTGTGPYEQYF
TRBD1	TRBV30	many	TRBJ2-1	TGTGCCTGGAGTACGACAGGGGGCGGGTCACAGCAGTTCTTC	CAWSTTGGGSQQFF
TRBD2	TRBV20-1	few	TRBJ2-7	TGCAGTGCCCTACTAGCGGGGCTCACCTACGAGCAGTACTTC	CSALLAGLTYEQYF
TRBD1	TRBV20-1	many	TRBJ1-6	TGCAGTGCTAGAGATCCAGGGACAGATAATTCACCCCTCCACTTT	CSARDPGTDNSPLHF
TRBD2	TRBV5-1	few	TRBJ2-1	TGCGCCAGCAGCTTCTGGTCGGGGACTAGCGGGATTTACAATGAGCAGTTCTTC	CASSFWSGTSGIYNEQFF
.	TRBV20-1	.	TRBJ2-7	TGCAGTGCCAGGGAGGTCCTCCGTCCATACGAGCAGTACTTC	CSAREVLRPYEQYF
.	TRBV28	many	TRBJ2-1	TGTGCCAGCAGTTTATATAATGAGCAGTTCTTC	CASSLYNEQFF
TRBD1	TRBV30	many	TRBJ2-1	TGTGCCTGGGGGACAGGGGTAGGGGACAATGAGCAGTTCTTC	CAWGTGVGDNEQFF
.	TRBV3-1	many	TRBJ2-3	TGTGCCAGCAGCTCTAGGAGAGATACGCAGTATTTT	CASSSRRDTQYF
.	TRBV9	many	TRBJ2-5	TGTGCCAGCAGCGGCGACTTCCTTACCCAGTACTTC	CASSGDFLTQYF
.	TRBV5-6	few	TRBJ2-2	TGTGCCAGCAGCGCCCGTCGAGATCTGAACACCGGGGAGCTGTTTTTT	CASSARRDLNTGELFF
.	TRBV30	many	TRBJ2-7	TGTGCCTATGGCCAGTCGAATTACGAGCAGTACTTC	CAYGQSNYEQYF
TRBD2	TRBV7-3	once	TRBJ2-1	TGTGCCAGCAGCGTGTCCGGGACTAGCTCCTACAATGAGCAGTTCTTC	CASSVSGTSSYNEQFF
.	TRBV5-4	.	TRBJ1-1	TGTGCCAGCAGCTTGGGGGGTTTAACCACTGAAGCTTTCTTT	CASSLGGLTTEAFF
TRBD2	TRBV27	.	TRBJ2-1	TGTGCCAGCAGTTTAACCCGGACTAGCGGGGGTGAGCAGTTCTTC	CASSLTRTSGGEQFF
.	TRBV5-6	many	TRBJ1-5	TGTGCCAGCAGCTTTCAGGGCACAGGTCAGCCCCAGCATTTT	CASSFQGTGQPQHF
TRBD2	TRBV6-2/TRBV6-3	many	TRBJ2-3	TGTGCCAGCAGGGTAGCGGGAACTAGCACAGATACGCAGTATTTT	CASRVAGTSTDTQYF
.	TRBV11-2	many	TRBJ2-3	TGTGCCAGCAGCTTCGGCGAGACTTCCACAGATACGCAGTATTTT	CASSFGETSTDTQYF
TRBD2	TRBV6-1	.	TRBJ2-7	TGTGCCAGCAGTCCCAATTCTCCGCGGGAGGGCCAGAGGAGCTCCTACGAGCAGTACTTC	CASSPNSPREGQRSSYEQYF
.	TRBV19	few	TRBJ2-2	TGTGCCAGTAAAGTAGGAGGGACCGGGGAGCTGTTTTTT	CASKVGGTGELFF
TRBD2	TRBV7-9	.	TRBJ2-7	TGTGCCAGCAGCCCACGACTAGCGGGCCCCTACGAGCAGTACTTC	CASSPRLAGPYEQYF